This T cell receptor beta chain was retrieved from a study of Ad26.COV2.S vaccination and SARS-CoV-2 variants. Study outcomes and limitations: The analyses of TCR breadth and depth may have understated the size of total T cell responses. Participants in the vaccine arm had higher spike-specific TCR breadth; placebo recipients had lower. Breadth measured for non-spike TCRs was similar across vaccine and placebo recipients.

Between the trimmed V and J ends, which lost 2 bases and 5 bases, there was a span of 9 bases. The CDR3 is 13 residues long. CDR1 and CDR2 (germline): SGHTA, FQGNSA. Remarks on this clone: Its antigen is still unknown. Other DNA sequences in this sample translate to the same CDR3.

Assay: immunoSEQ multiplex PCR; the TCRdb copy retains only in-frame clones and omits some. The sample shows hundreds of thousands of clones, about 92% of them seen only once. The source material was peripheral blood, sampled after recovery from COVID-19. This clonotype originated in a human donor who had recovered from COVID-19. The gene calls are TRBV7-2 and TRBJ1-1; perhaps TRBD1 as D (5 bases). The CDR3 DNA sequence: TGTGCCAGCAGCTTACAGGGAGGTACTGAAGCTTTCTTT. Protein sequence: CASSLQGGTEAFF.